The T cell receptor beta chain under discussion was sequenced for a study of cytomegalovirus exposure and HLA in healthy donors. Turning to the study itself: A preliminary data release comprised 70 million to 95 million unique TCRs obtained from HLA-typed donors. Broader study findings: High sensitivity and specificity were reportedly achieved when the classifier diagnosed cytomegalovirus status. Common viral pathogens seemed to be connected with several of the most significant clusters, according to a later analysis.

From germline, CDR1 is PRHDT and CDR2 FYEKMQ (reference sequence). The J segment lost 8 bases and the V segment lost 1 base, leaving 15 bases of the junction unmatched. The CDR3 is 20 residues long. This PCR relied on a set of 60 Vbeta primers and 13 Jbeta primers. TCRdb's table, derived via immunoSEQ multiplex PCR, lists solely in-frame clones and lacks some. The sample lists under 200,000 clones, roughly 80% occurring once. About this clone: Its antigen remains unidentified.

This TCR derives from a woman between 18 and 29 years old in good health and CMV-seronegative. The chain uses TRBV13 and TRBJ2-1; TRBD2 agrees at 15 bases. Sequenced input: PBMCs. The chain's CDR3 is CASSLEGTSGRKTAGDEQFF. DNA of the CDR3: TGTGCCAGCAGCTTAGAAGGGACTAGCGGGAGGAAAACGGCAGGGGATGAGCAGTTCTTC. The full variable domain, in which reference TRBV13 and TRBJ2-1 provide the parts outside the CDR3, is AAGVIQSPRHLIKEKRETATLKCYPIPRHDTVYWYQQGPGQDPQFLISFYEKMQSDKGSIPDRFSAQQFSDYHSELNMSSLELGDSALYFCASSLEGTSGRKTAGDEQFFGPGTRLTVL.